The T cell receptor beta chain described here comes from a study of OX40 agonist ivuxolimab in advanced cancers. The CDR3 totals 14 residues. V lost 5 bases and J 1 base, leaving 14 bases between the germline ends. CDR1 and CDR2 (germline): SQVTM, ANQGSEA. Method: immunoSEQ multiplex PCR; TCRdb's copy keeps in-frame clones and lacks some. This repertoire shows 7,500 to 10,000 clones, around 70% found once; its top ten account for 28%. J is TRBJ1-1 and V is TRBV29-1; a weak D match, TRBD1 (5 bases). The starting material was CD4+ or CD8+ T cells sorted from blood, obtained in a trial of the OX40 agonist ivuxolimab. The receptor comes from an adult with an advanced solid tumor such as melanoma, head and neck, liver or kidney cancer. This CDR3 reads CSVSDTDKNTEAFF. Written as DNA, the CDR3 is TGCAGCGTTTCGGACACGGATAAGAACACTGAAGCTTTCTTT.